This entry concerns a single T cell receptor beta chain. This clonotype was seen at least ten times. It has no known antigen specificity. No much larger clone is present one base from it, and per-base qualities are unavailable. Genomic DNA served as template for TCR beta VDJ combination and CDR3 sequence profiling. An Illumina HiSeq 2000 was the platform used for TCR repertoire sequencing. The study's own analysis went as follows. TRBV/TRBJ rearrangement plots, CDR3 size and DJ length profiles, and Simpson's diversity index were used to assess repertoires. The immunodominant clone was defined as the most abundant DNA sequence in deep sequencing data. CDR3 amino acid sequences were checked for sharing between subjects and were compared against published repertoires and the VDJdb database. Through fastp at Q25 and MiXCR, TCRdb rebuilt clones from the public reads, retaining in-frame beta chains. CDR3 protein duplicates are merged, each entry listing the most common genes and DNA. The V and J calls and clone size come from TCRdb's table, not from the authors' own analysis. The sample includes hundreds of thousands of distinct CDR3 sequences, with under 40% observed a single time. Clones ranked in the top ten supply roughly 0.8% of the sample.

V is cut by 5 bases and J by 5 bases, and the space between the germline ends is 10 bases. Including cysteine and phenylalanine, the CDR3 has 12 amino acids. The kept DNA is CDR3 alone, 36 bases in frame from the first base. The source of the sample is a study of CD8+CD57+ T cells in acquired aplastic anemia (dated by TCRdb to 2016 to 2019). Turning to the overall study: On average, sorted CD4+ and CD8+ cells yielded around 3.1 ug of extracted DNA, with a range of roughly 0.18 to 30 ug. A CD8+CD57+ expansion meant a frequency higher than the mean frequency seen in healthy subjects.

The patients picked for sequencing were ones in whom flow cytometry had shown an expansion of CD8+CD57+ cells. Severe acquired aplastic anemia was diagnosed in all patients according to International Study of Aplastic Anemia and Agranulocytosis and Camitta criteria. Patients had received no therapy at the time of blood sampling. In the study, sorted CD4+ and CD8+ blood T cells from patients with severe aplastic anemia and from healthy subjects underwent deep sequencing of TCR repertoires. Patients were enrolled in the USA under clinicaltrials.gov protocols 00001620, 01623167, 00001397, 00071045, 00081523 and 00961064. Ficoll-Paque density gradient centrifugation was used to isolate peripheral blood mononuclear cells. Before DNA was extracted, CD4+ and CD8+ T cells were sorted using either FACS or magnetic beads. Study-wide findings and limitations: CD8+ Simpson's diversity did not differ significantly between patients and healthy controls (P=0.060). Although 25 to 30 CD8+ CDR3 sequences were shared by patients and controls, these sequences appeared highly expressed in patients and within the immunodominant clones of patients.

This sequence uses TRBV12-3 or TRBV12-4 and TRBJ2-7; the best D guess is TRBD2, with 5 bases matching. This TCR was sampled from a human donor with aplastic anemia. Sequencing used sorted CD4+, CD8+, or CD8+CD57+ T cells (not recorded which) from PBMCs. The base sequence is TGTGCCAGCAGTCTCACTAGGAACGAGCAGTACTTC. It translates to CASSLTRNEQYF.